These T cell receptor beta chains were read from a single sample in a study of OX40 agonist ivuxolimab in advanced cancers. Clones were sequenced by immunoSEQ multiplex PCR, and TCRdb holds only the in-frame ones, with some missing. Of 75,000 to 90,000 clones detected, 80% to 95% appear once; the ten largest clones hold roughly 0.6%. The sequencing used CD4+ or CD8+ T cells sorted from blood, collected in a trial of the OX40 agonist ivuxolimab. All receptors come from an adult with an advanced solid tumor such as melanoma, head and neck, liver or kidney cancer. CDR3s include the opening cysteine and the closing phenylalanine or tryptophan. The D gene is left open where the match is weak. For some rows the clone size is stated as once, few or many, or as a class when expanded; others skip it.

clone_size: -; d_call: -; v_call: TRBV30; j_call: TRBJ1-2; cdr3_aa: CAWKHPGAVGYTF; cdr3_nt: TGTGCCTGGAAGCATCCAGGGGCCGTTGGCTACACCTTC
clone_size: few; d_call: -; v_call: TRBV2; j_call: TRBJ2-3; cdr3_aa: CASSGLGPGWTDTQYF; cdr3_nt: TGTGCCAGCAGTGGCTTAGGGCCCGGGTGGACAGATACGCAGTATTTT
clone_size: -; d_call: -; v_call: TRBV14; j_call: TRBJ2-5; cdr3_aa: CASSQVSGTQYF; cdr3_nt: TGTGCCAGCAGCCAAGTTTCGGGGACCCAGTACTTC
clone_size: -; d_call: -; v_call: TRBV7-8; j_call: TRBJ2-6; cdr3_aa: CASSAPTGGANVLTF; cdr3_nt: TGTGCCAGCAGCGCACCGACAGGAGGGGCCAACGTCCTGACTTTC
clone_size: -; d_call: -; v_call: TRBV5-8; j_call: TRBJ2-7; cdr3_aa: CASRSQGPWATYEQYF; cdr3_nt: TGTGCCAGCAGGTCGCAGGGGCCGTGGGCCACCTACGAGCAGTACTTC
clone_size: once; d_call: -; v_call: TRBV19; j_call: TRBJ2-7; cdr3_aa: CASSIVRGLGEQYF; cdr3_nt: TGTGCCAGTAGTATAGTAAGGGGTTTGGGCGAGCAGTACTTC
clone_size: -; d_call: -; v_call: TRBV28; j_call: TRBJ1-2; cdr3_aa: CASSPGRGYTF; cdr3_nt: TGTGCCAGCAGTCCAGGACGTGGCTACACCTTC
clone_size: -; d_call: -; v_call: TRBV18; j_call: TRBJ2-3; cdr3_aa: CASSPPSGDTQYF; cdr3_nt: TGTGCCAGCTCACCACCGTCCGGCGATACGCAGTATTTT
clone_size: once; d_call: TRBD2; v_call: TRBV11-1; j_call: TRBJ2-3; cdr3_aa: CASSSGTSGGRTQYF; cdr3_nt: TGTGCCAGCAGCTCCGGGACTAGCGGGGGGAGGACGCAGTATTTT
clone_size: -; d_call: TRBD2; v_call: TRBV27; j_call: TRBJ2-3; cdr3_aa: CASSRAGVGADTQYF; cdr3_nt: TGTGCCAGCAGCCGAGCGGGAGTGGGCGCAGATACGCAGTATTTT